This T cell receptor (beta chain) was captured by sequencing in a study of T-cell memory formation after mild COVID-19. Study-wide context: For the most part, TCR clusters were specific to one donor. Study-level results: Whether second-wave clones peaking at day 37 were SARS-CoV-2 specific went unconfirmed. Cross-reactive memory apparently joined, as some responding clones appeared in pre-infection memory.

The CDR3 sequence is 15 residues long. With 0 bases removed from V and 0 bases from J, the gap between germline ends came to 6 bases. CDR1 and CDR2 from the germline V gene are SEHNR and FQNEAQ (reference sequence). This clonotype was seen at least ten times. Its antigen is not known. TCRdb independently ran MiXCR on the 5' RACE reads; one entry per CDR3 protein. The table has about 410,000 distinct CDR3 sequences, roughly 18% seen once. This TCR was recovered from a young man who had mild COVID-19 (a few samples of this study predate the infection). Cell type and time point are not known. Sequencing was performed on PBMCs or a T cell subset sorted from them (not recorded which). The chain combines TRBV7-9 with TRBJ2-1, with no clear D. The CDR3 sequence is CASSLAGSSYNEQFF. The CDR3 coding sequence is TGTGCCAGCAGCTTAGCGGGTAGCTCCTACAATGAGCAGTTCTTC.